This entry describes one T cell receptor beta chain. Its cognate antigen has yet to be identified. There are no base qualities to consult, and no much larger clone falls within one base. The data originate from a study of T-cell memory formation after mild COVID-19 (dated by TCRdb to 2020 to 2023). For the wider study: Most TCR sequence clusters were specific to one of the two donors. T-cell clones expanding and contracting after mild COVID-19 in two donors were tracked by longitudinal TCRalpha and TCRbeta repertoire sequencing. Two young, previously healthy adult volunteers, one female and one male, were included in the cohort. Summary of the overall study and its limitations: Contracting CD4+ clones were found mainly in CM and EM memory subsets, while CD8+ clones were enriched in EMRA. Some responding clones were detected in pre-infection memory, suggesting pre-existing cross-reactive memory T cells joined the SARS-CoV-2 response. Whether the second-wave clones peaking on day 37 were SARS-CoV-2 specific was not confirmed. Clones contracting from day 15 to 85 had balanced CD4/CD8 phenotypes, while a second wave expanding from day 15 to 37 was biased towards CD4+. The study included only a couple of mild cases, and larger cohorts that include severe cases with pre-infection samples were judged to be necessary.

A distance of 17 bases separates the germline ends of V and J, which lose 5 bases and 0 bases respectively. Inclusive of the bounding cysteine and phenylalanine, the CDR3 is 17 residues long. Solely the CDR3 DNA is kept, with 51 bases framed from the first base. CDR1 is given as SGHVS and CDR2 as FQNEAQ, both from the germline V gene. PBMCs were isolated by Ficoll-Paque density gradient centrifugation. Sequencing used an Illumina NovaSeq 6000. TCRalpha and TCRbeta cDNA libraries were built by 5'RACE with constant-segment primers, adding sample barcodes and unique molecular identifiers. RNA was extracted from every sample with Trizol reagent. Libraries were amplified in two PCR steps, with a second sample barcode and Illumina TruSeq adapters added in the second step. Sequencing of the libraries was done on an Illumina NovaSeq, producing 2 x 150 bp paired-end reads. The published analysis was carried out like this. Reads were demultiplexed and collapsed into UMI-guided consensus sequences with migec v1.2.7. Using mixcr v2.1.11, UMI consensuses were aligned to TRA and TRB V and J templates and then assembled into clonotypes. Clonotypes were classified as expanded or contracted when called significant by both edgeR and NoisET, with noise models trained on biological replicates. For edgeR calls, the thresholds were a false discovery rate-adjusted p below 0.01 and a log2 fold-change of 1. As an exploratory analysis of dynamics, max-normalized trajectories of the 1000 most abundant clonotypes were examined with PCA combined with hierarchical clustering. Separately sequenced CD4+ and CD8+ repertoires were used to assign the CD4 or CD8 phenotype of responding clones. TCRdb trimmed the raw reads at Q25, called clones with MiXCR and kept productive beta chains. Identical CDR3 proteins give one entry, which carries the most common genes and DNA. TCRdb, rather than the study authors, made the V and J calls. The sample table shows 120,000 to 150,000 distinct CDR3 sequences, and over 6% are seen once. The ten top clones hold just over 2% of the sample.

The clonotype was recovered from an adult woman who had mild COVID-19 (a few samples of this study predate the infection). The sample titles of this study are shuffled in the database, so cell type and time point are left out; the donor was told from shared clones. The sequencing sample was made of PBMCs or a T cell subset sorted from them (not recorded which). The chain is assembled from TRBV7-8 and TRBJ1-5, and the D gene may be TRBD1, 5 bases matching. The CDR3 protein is CASSKVEGTYSNQPQHF. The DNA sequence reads TGTGCCAGCAGCAAGGTGGAGGGGACTTATAGCAATCAGCCCCAGCATTTT.